This T cell receptor beta chain comes out of a study of blood T cell repertoires in COVID-19. Sequenced by immunoSEQ multiplex PCR; TCRdb stores in-frame clones only, minus some. The sample has about 180,000 clones; over 80% are singletons. Trimming at V came to 4 bases and at J to 0 bases, leaving 5 bases not matched to a gene. The CDR3 runs 16 residues. CDR1 KGHSH and CDR2 LQKENI come from the germline V gene. This clonotype was sampled from a woman aged 55 to 70 with acute or convalescent COVID-19. Sequenced input: peripheral blood. V usage is TRBV18 and J usage is TRBJ1-1; 10 bases match TRBD1. The CDR3 protein is CASSLGQGPLNTEAFF. The CDR3 nucleotides read TGTGCCAGCTCACTGGGACAGGGGCCCTTGAACACTGAAGCTTTCTTT.